Following are 25 T cell receptor beta chains from one sample sequenced in a study of blood T cell repertoires in COVID-19. Clones were sequenced by immunoSEQ multiplex PCR, and TCRdb holds only the in-frame ones, with some missing. The table has 85,000 to 130,000 clones, approximately 88% seen once. Sequences were obtained from peripheral blood. These receptors originate from a human donor in a cohort sampled during active COVID-19.

The chain joins TRBV24-1 to TRBJ2-3; maybe TRBD2 (5 bases). Germline CDR1 KGHDR, CDR2 SFDVKD. Between the trimmed V and J ends, which lost 4 bases and 6 bases, there was a span of 13 bases. This CDR3 comprises 14 residues. CDR3 sequence: CATSEASSYDTQYF. In DNA form, the CDR3 reads TGTGCCACCAGTGAGGCTTCTAGCTACGATACGCAGTATTTT.

V gene TRBV11-3 combines with J gene TRBJ2-5; 12 nucleotides align to TRBD1. The CDR3 is 17 amino acids. Germline loops: CDR1 SGHNT, CDR2 YENEEA. J lost 5 bases, V lost 5 bases, and 12 bases had no gene match. The CDR3 DNA follows: TGTGCCAGCAGCCTCACCGGGACAGGGGGCGCGAGGGAGACCCAGTACTTC. It translates to CASSLTGTGGARETQYF.

About this clone itself: One junction end does not reproduce the germline sequence, and a read error may be involved. The chain has TRBV29-1 and TRBJ2-5; perhaps TRBD2 as D (5 bases). The CDR3 covers 13 residues. Per the germline V gene, CDR1 is SQVTM and CDR2 is ANQGSEA. In DNA form, the CDR3 reads TGCAGCGTTGAAGGAGGGAACCACGAGACCCAGTACTTC. Protein sequence: CSVEGGNHETQYF.

The genes are TRBV18 and TRBJ2-7; D not resolved. Germline V gene data show CDR1 as KGHSH and CDR2 as LQKENI. This CDR3 has 13 amino acids. The germline V and J ends were trimmed by 0 bases and 3 bases, with 6 bases remaining between them. The CDR3: CASSPPTFYEQYF. The CDR3 DNA follows: TGTGCCAGCTCACCACCAACATTCTACGAGCAGTACTTC. Full variable domain (remainder filled in from reference TRBV18 and TRBJ2-7): NAGVMQNPRHLVRRRGQEARLRCSPMKGHSHVYWYRQLPEEGLKFMVYLQKENIIDESGMPKERFSAEFPKEGPSILRIQQVVRGDSAAYFCASSPPTFYEQYFGPGTRLTVT.

The CDR3 region is CASSSMTGWETQYF. The CDR3 region has the DNA TGCGCCAGCAGCTCGATGACAGGGTGGGAGACCCAGTACTTC. This rearrangement joins TRBV5-1 to TRBJ2-5, with 7 nucleotides matching TRBD1. The trim removed 3 bases at V and 5 bases at J, leaving 7 bases unmatched. CDR1 is SGHRS and CDR2 is YFSETQ in the germline V gene. There are 14 residues in the CDR3. The full variable domain, rest sourced from reference TRBV5-1 and TRBJ2-5, is KAGVTQTPRYLIKTRGQQVTLSCSPISGHRSVSWYQQTPGQGLQFLFEYFSETQRNKGNFPGRFSGRQFSNSRSEMNVSTLELGDSALYLCASSSMTGWETQYFGPGTRLLVL.

The chain is built from TRBV7-8 and TRBJ2-1, with TRBD1 matching 10 bases. After removal of 2 bases from V and 2 bases from J, the junction contained 3 bases not matched to a gene. CDR3 length: 16 amino acids. Germline V gives CDR1 SGHVS, CDR2 FQNEAQ. CDR3 sequence reads: CASSLSGTGAYNEQFF. The CDR3 DNA reads TGTGCCAGCAGCTTAAGCGGGACAGGGGCCTACAATGAGCAGTTCTTC.

Comment on this clone: This sample also contains other DNA sequences that code for the same CDR3. The chain employs TRBV18 and TRBJ1-4; 9 bases are a match to TRBD1. V shed 3 bases and J 5 bases; nucleotides not matched to a gene: 1. CDR1 is KGHSH, CDR2 LQKENI, per germline. CDR3 length equals 14 residues. This CDR3 is CASSPGTGNEKLFF. CDR3 coding DNA: TGTGCCAGCTCACCCGGGACAGGGAATGAAAAACTGTTTTTT.

This clone was recorded once. The chain joins TRBV28 to TRBJ1-4; no definite D call. Trimming removed 6 bases from V and 5 bases from J, with 13 bases in between. CDR1 and CDR2 (germline): MDHEN, SYDVKM. This CDR3 is built from 14 residues. CDR3 nucleotide sequence: TGTGCCAGCAGGCATAGGAGGAGAAATGAAAAACTGTTTTTT. As protein: CASRHRRRNEKLFF.

The V call is TRBV28, the J call TRBJ1-1; maybe TRBD1 (5 bases). Germline V gene sequence: CDR1 MDHEN, CDR2 SYDVKM. The CDR3 has 15 amino acids. Trimming removed 3 bases at V and 1 base at J, with 12 bases between. CDR3 in DNA: TGTGCCAGCAGTTTGTTGACAGACAGGAACACTGAAGCTTTCTTT. This encodes CASSLLTDRNTEAFF.

The chain is built from TRBV6-5 and TRBJ2-7; 7 nucleotides line up with TRBD2. The CDR3 spans 14 residues. From germline, CDR1 is MNHEY and CDR2 SVGAGI. V shed 2 bases, J shed 0 bases, and the junction held 1 base outside the gene matches. As DNA, the CDR3 is TGTGCCAGCAGTTACAGCGGGGACTCCTACGAGCAGTACTTC. Translated: CASSYSGDSYEQYF.

J is TRBJ2-7 and V is TRBV5-1; the D gene is possibly TRBD1 (5 bases). Looked up from germline, CDR1 is SGHRS and CDR2 is YFSETQ. Trimming left V 0 bases short and J 3 bases short, with 13 bases between. CDR3 length: 15 amino acids. The CDR3 is CASSLEPPDSYEQYF. CDR3 DNA sequence: TGCGCCAGCAGCTTGGAGCCCCCCGACAGCTACGAGCAGTACTTC. The entire variable domain, with the rest obtained from reference TRBV5-1 and TRBJ2-7, is as follows: KAGVTQTPRYLIKTRGQQVTLSCSPISGHRSVSWYQQTPGQGLQFLFEYFSETQRNKGNFPGRFSGRQFSNSRSEMNVSTLELGDSALYLCASSLEPPDSYEQYFGPGTRLTVT.

V usage is TRBV28 and J usage is TRBJ2-7; 16 bases map to TRBD2. V shed 5 bases and J 3 bases; nucleotides not matched to a gene: 7. The CDR3 contains 17 residues. Germline V lookup: CDR1 MDHEN, CDR2 SYDVKM. The CDR3 is CASSTGTSGRARYEQYF. The CDR3 nucleotides read TGTGCCAGCAGTACCGGGACTAGCGGGAGGGCCCGCTACGAGCAGTACTTC.

V gene TRBV3-1 (or the pseudogene TRBV3-2) combines with J gene TRBJ2-7, with TRBD2 matching over 10 bases. Germline V gene sequence: CDR1 LGHDT, CDR2 YNNKEL (reference sequence). The ends lost 3 bases at V and 4 bases at J; junction bases unmatched: 3. This CDR3 is built from 14 residues. Here the CDR3 DNA reads TGTGCCAGCAGCCAGACTAGCGGGCTGTACGAGCAGTACTTC. This codes for CASSQTSGLYEQYF.

V gene TRBV4-1 combines with J gene TRBJ1-5; tentatively, D is TRBD1 (6 bases). The CDR3 consists of 15 residues. Germline V lookup: CDR1 MGHRA, CDR2 YSYEKL. V lost 0 bases to trimming and J lost 5 bases, with 11 bases between them. Written as DNA, the CDR3 is TGCGCCAGCAGCCAAGAAGGACAGCCCGATCAGCCCCAGCATTTT. It specifies CASSQEGQPDQPQHF.

This clone was detected once. The J gene is TRBJ2-7, the V gene TRBV10-1, with D perhaps matching TRBD2 (5 bases). Trimming shortened V by 7 bases and J by 4 bases, and 17 bases separated the two germline ends. The CDR3 is made up of 14 amino acids. Germline CDR1 WNHNN, CDR2 SYGVQD (reference sequence). CDR3 residues: CASTHRGPGYEQYF. The CDR3 nucleotides read TGCGCCAGCACTCACCGGGGTCCGGGTTACGAGCAGTACTTC.

The gene calls are TRBV30 and TRBJ1-4, with D maybe TRBD1 (5 bases). V gave up 3 bases and J gave up 8 bases, with 19 bases separating them. This CDR3 has 15 residues. Germline lookup yields CDR1 GTSNPN and CDR2 SVGIG (reference sequence). The CDR3 region is CAWRYRGRFFEKLFF. The CDR3 nucleotides read TGTGCCTGGAGATATAGGGGTCGATTTTTCGAAAAACTGTTTTTT. Combining the CDR3 with reference TRBV30 and TRBJ1-4 gives the whole variable domain SQTIHQWPATLVQPVGSPLSLECTVEGTSNPNLYWYRQAAGRGLQLLFYSVGIGQISSEVPQNLSASRPQDRQFILSSKKLLLSDSGFYLCAWRYRGRFFEKLFFGSGTQLSVL.

V usage is TRBV7-6 and J usage is TRBJ2-2; 7 bases line up with TRBD1. The V and J ends lost 7 bases and 6 bases, in that order; junction bases with no gene match: 8. Germline assignment: CDR1 SGHVS and CDR2 FNYEAQ. The CDR3 runs 14 residues. In DNA form, the CDR3 reads TGTGCCAGCACCAGGGACAGCAAGGCCGGGGAGCTGTTTTTT. This codes for CASTRDSKAGELFF.

V is TRBV7-6 and J is TRBJ2-2; 7 positions agree with TRBD1. Germline V CDR1 and CDR2: SGHVS, FNYEAQ. This CDR3 has 15 residues. V shed 3 bases and J 5 bases; nucleotides not matched to a gene: 6. The CDR3 sequence is CASSFTGVNTGELFF. CDR3 in DNA: TGTGCCAGCAGCTTCACAGGGGTCAATACCGGGGAGCTGTTTTTT.

This clone was picked up a small number of times. DNA of the CDR3: TGTGCCAGCTCACCAAGACAGGCTAACTATGGCTACACCTTC. Its translation: CASSPRQANYGYTF. The chain recombines TRBV18 with TRBJ1-2, with D possibly matching TRBD1 (6 bases). Germline lookup yields CDR1 KGHSH and CDR2 LQKENI. This CDR3 comprises 14 residues. V was pared by 2 bases and J by 0 bases, with 7 bases between. Drawing the rest from reference TRBV18 and TRBJ1-2, the complete variable domain is NAGVMQNPRHLVRRRGQEARLRCSPMKGHSHVYWYRQLPEEGLKFMVYLQKENIIDESGMPKERFSAEFPKEGPSILRIQQVVRGDSAAYFCASSPRQANYGYTFGSGTRLTVV.

The chain links TRBV28 to TRBJ2-3; TRBD2 matches at 7 bases. This CDR3 spans 15 amino acids. Germline CDR1 is MDHEN and CDR2 is SYDVKM. J gave up 2 bases and V 4 bases, and 6 bases lay outside the gene matches. CDR3: CASSYLADYTDTQYF. DNA of the CDR3: TGTGCCAGCAGTTACCTAGCGGACTACACAGATACGCAGTATTTT.

The chain uses TRBV6-6 and TRBJ1-1; weak D call: TRBD1 (5 bases). Germline-derived CDR1 and CDR2 are MNHNY and SVGAGI (reference sequence). This CDR3 has 14 residues. Trimming shortened V by 6 bases and J by 7 bases, and 18 bases separated the two germline ends. CDR3 DNA sequence: TGTGCCAGCAGGATGGGAGGGGTTGGGGTTGAAGCTTTCTTT. Its protein is CASRMGGVGVEAFF.

The CDR3 DNA reads TGCGCCAGCAGTCACCCATGGGACAGGGAGAACAATCAGCCCCAGCATTTT. Encoded protein: CASSHPWDRENNQPQHF. The chain employs TRBV23-1 and TRBJ1-5, with 9 bases lining up with TRBD1. TRBV23-1 is an open reading frame, and its role is uncertain. The trim removed 3 bases at V and 3 bases at J, leaving 9 bases unmatched. This CDR3 is built from 17 residues.

The chain carries TRBV5-1 and TRBJ2-1; 8 bases agree with TRBD2. The CDR3 sequence is 15 residues long. With V trimmed by 1 base and J by 6 bases, 6 bases remained unmatched. Per the germline V gene, CDR1 is SGHRS and CDR2 is YFSETQ. As DNA, the CDR3 is TGCGCCAGCAGCTTGTTACTAGCGGAACCCAATGAGCAGTTCTTC. This gives the protein CASSLLLAEPNEQFF.

The rearrangement links TRBV7-2 to TRBJ2-2; 14 nucleotides align to TRBD2. The CDR3 loop spans 16 amino acids. Germline CDR1 and CDR2: SGHTA and FQGNSA. V lost 6 bases and J lost 10; bases outside the gene matches: 10. The CDR3 DNA follows: TGTGCCAGCAGTTCCCGACTAGCGGGGGGGCCGGAGGAGCTGTTTTTT. This translates into CASSSRLAGGPEELFF. Full variable domain (outside the CDR3, taken from reference TRBV7-2 and TRBJ2-2): GAGVSQSPSNKVTEKGKDVELRCDPISGHTALYWYRQSLGQGLEFLIYFQGNSAPDKSGLPSDRFSAERTGGSVSTLTIQRTQQEDSAVYLCASSSRLAGGPEELFFGEGSRLTVL.

V usage is TRBV7-8 and J usage is TRBJ2-1; D not certain. V lost 7 bases to trimming and J lost 4 bases, with 14 bases between them. Per germline, CDR1 SGHVS and CDR2 FQNEAQ. This CDR3 spans 14 amino acids. DNA for the CDR3: TGTGCCAGCACCCCCGTCCCCAGGTACAATGAGCAGTTCTTC. It codes for CASTPVPRYNEQFF.